The clone carrying this T cell receptor (beta chain) was picked up a small number of times. Germline V CDR1 and CDR2: SQVTM, ANQGSEA. The CDR3 is 12 amino acids. Between the trimmed V and J ends, which lost 6 bases and 3 bases, there was a span of 11 bases. The sample comes from a study of T cells in Graves' hyperthyroidism and ophthalmopathy. Researchers amplified the TCR beta CDR3 regions from RNA transcripts. First-round RT-PCR targeting the TCR CDR3 was performed with the HTBI primer set. Using its own MiXCR run on the multiplex PCR reads, TCRdb lists one record per CDR3 protein. This sample has a few hundred thousand distinct CDR3 sequences, with over 15% found just once.

V and J are TRBV29-1 and TRBJ2-5; no reliable D call. The sequence derives from a woman aged 45-59 years with Graves' hyperthyroidism. Sequenced sample: blood. The CDR3 nucleotides read TGCAGCGTCGTCTCCAGTAAAGAGACCCAGTACTTC. It translates to CSVVSSKETQYF.